This TCR beta chain was profiled in a study of cytomegalovirus exposure and HLA in healthy donors. 60 Vbeta and 13 Jbeta primers were used in PCR. Clones were sequenced by immunoSEQ multiplex PCR, and TCRdb holds only the in-frame ones, with some missing. The ten most abundant clones cover less than 20% of a sample with tens of thousands of clones. CDR3 size: 14 residues. Germline V gene data show CDR1 as SGHTA and CDR2 as FQGNSA. V lost 4 bases, J lost 6 bases, and 16 bases lay in between. The sequence was collected from a man aged 45-65 years in good health and CMV-seropositive. Material: PBMCs. The chain carries TRBV7-2 and TRBJ2-7; D remains ambiguous. The DNA of the CDR3 is TGTGCCAGCAGCTCATACAATCGAGGTCTCGAGCAGTACTTC. Protein: CASSSYNRGLEQYF.